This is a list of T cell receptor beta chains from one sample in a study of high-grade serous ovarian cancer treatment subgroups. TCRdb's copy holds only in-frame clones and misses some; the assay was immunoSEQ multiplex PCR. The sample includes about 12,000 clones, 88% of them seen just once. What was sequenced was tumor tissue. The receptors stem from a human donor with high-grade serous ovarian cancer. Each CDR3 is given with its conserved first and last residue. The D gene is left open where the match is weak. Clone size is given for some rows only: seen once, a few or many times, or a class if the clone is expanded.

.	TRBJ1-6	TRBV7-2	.	CASSLEGKHNNSPLHF	TGTGCCAGCAGCTTAGAGGGTAAACATAATAATTCACCCCTCCACTTT
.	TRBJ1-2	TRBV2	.	CASSPQGGYTF	TGTGCCAGTAGCCCTCAGGGCGGCTACACCTTC
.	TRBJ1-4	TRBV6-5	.	CASSSNWRGVEKLFF	TGTGCCAGCAGTTCAAATTGGAGGGGAGTTGAAAAACTGTTTTTT
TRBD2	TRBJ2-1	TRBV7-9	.	CASSPRREGRNNEQFF	TGTGCCAGCAGCCCCCGGAGGGAGGGGCGGAACAATGAGCAGTTCTTC
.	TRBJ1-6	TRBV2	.	CASSEGGQGGSPLHF	TGTGCCAGCAGTGAAGGGGGGCAGGGCGGATCACCCCTCCACTTT
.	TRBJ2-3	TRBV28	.	CASVFGPYDTDTQYF	TGTGCCAGCGTCTTCGGGCCCTATGACACAGATACGCAGTATTTT
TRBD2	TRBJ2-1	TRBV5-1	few	CASSTSGGAYNEQFF	TGCGCCAGCAGTACTAGCGGGGGGGCTTACAATGAGCAGTTCTTC
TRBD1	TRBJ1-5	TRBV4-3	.	CASSQAGQGNNQPQHF	TGCGCCAGCAGCCAAGCGGGACAGGGGAACAATCAGCCCCAGCATTTT
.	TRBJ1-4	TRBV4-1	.	CASSQEGLGLFF	TGCGCCAGCAGCCAAGAGGGGTTAGGGCTGTTTTTT
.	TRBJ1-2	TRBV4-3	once	CASTPGTGNYGYTF	TGCGCCAGCACCCCCGGGACGGGTAACTATGGCTACACCTTC
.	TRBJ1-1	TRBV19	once	CASTPAGDSTEAFF	TGTGCCAGTACCCCCGCAGGGGATAGCACTGAAGCTTTCTTT
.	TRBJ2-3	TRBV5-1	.	CASSPRTGTDTQYF	TGCGCCAGCAGCCCTAGGACAGGCACAGATACGCAGTATTTT
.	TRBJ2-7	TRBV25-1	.	CASSELDRAYEQYF	TGTGCCAGCAGTGAGCTTGACAGAGCTTACGAGCAGTACTTC
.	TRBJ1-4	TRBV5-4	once	CASSLGGAGTNEKLFF	TGTGCCAGCAGCTTGGGAGGGGCTGGAACTAATGAAAAACTGTTTTTT
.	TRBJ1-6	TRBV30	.	CARGVSRDSPLHF	TGTGCTCGAGGAGTCTCACGAGACTCACCCCTCCACTTT
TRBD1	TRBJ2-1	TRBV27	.	CASSPRDRAHEQFF	TGTGCCAGCAGCCCCCGGGACAGGGCGCATGAGCAGTTCTTC
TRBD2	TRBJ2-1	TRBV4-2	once	CASSQEFGAGGPDEQFF	TGTGCCAGCAGCCAAGAGTTCGGCGCGGGGGGGCCGGATGAGCAGTTCTTC
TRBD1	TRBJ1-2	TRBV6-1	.	CASSERTGGLYGYTF	TGTGCCAGCAGTGAAAGGACAGGGGGACTCTATGGCTACACCTTC
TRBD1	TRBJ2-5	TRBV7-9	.	CASSWTGGGETQYF	TGTGCCAGCAGCTGGACAGGGGGCGGGGAGACCCAGTACTTC
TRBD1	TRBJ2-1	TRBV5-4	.	CASSPPGQGGYNEQFF	TGTGCCAGCAGCCCCCCCGGACAGGGGGGGTACAATGAGCAGTTCTTC
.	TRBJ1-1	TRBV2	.	CASSDDRLEAFF	TGTGCCAGCAGTGACGACAGACTGGAAGCTTTCTTT
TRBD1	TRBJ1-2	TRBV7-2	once	CASSRDRLYGYTF	TGTGCCAGCAGTAGGGACAGGCTCTATGGCTACACCTTC
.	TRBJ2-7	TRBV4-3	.	CASSQDLWGSYEQYF	TGCGCCAGCAGCCAAGATCTATGGGGGTCCTACGAGCAGTACTTC
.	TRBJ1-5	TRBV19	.	CASSGGLWNQPQHF	TGTGCCAGTAGTGGAGGGCTTTGGAATCAGCCCCAGCATTTT
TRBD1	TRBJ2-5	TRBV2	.	CASSDRVKETQYF	TGTGCCAGCTCTGACAGGGTGAAAGAGACCCAGTACTTC
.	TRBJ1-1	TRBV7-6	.	CASSEQTNTEAFF	TGTGCCAGCAGTGAACAGACTAACACTGAAGCTTTCTTT
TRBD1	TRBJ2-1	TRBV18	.	CASSPRGGVFNEQFF	TGTGCCAGCTCACCACGAGGGGGCGTCTTCAATGAGCAGTTCTTC
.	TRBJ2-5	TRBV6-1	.	CASRWTNNQETQYF	TGTGCCAGCAGGTGGACAAACAACCAAGAGACCCAGTACTTC
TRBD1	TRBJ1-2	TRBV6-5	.	CASSYRGQDYGYTF	TGTGCCAGCAGTTACAGGGGACAGGACTATGGCTACACCTTC
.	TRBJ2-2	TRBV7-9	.	CASRQLTDTGELFF	TGTGCCAGCAGACAACTCACGGACACCGGGGAGCTGTTTTTT
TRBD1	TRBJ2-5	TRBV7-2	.	CASSRRQGAETQYF	TGTGCCAGCAGCCGAAGGCAGGGGGCAGAGACCCAGTACTTC
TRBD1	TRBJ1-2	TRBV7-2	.	CASSLGGQGKGTNYGYTF	TGTGCCAGCAGCTTAGGGGGACAGGGGAAAGGTACTAACTATGGCTACACCTTC
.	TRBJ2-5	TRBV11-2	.	CASSLMAGQETQYF	TGTGCCAGCAGCTTAATGGCCGGCCAAGAGACCCAGTACTTC